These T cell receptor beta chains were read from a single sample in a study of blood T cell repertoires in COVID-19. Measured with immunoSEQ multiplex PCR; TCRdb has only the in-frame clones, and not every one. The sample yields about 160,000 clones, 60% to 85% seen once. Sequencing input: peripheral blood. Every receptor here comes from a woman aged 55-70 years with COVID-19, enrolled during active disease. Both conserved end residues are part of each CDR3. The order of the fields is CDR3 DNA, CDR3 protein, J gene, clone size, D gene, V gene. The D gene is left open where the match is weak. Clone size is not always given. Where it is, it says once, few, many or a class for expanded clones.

DNA: TGTGCCAGCAGCCAGACAGGACTCGAATACGAGCAGTACTTC
CDR3: CASSQTGLEYEQYF
J: TRBJ2-7
size: .
D: .
V: TRBV11-3

DNA: TGTGCCAGCAATGACCAGCGCACTGAAGCTTTCTTT
CDR3: CASNDQRTEAFF
J: TRBJ1-1
size: few
D: .
V: TRBV28

DNA: TGTGCCAGCAGCTGGACAGGGACAGCCCGCTACACCTTC
CDR3: CASSWTGTARYTF
J: TRBJ1-2
size: .
D: TRBD1
V: TRBV7-2

DNA: TGTGCCAGCAGTTCTCCGAGCCGGGTAGCTAACACAGATACGCAGTATTTT
CDR3: CASSSPSRVANTDTQYF
J: TRBJ2-3
size: .
D: .
V: TRBV27

DNA: TGTGCCAGCAGCGTAGGGCAAGGGGGGAGGGGCTACAATGAGCAGTTCTTC
CDR3: CASSVGQGGRGYNEQFF
J: TRBJ2-1
size: .
D: .
V: TRBV9

DNA: TGTGCCAGCAGCTTGAGGGCAGGGTCATACAATGAGCAGTTCTTC
CDR3: CASSLRAGSYNEQFF
J: TRBJ2-1
size: .
D: .
V: TRBV5-6

DNA: TGTGCCAGCAGCCTGGGGACAGGCAATCAGCCCCAGCATTTT
CDR3: CASSLGTGNQPQHF
J: TRBJ1-5
size: .
D: TRBD1
V: TRBV27

DNA: TGTGCCAGCAGCCCCCGACAGGGCGGCGGAGGCGGGGAGCTGTTTTTT
CDR3: CASSPRQGGGGGELFF
J: TRBJ2-2
size: .
D: TRBD1
V: TRBV11-3

DNA: TGTGCCAGCAGTTTCATCCCCACTGAAGCTTTCTTT
CDR3: CASSFIPTEAFF
J: TRBJ1-1
size: .
D: .
V: TRBV12-3/TRBV12-4

DNA: TGTGCCACCAGCAGAGTAAATCAGCCCCAGCATTTT
CDR3: CATSRVNQPQHF
J: TRBJ1-5
size: few
D: .
V: TRBV15

DNA: TGCGCCAGCAGCTCGTTGGGACAGGGAGGCGAAAAACTGTTTTTT
CDR3: CASSSLGQGGEKLFF
J: TRBJ1-4
size: few
D: TRBD1
V: TRBV5-1

DNA: TGTGCCAGCAGCCTGCCGGGACAGAAGAACACTGAAGCTTTCTTT
CDR3: CASSLPGQKNTEAFF
J: TRBJ1-1
size: .
D: TRBD1
V: TRBV28

DNA: TGTGCCAGTAGTACCGATACAGGGGGCGCGAGCTACACCTTC
CDR3: CASSTDTGGASYTF
J: TRBJ1-2
size: .
D: TRBD1
V: TRBV19

DNA: TGTGCCAGCAGCGAAGTGTCCCCGACTAGCGGGGGCCCCCCGGATACGCAGTATTTT
CDR3: CASSEVSPTSGGPPDTQYF
J: TRBJ2-3
size: .
D: TRBD2
V: TRBV27